Presented here are 9 T cell receptor beta chains from one specimen sequenced in a study of radiation and T cells in renal cell carcinoma. Profiling relied on immunoSEQ multiplex PCR, and the TCRdb table lists in-frame clones only, not all of them. The data show 70,000 or so clones, over 80% seen once. Time point denoted: blood 2 weeks post-SBRT. The treatment is: 15 Gy SBRT to primary tumor, nephrectomy 4 weeks later. Sequencing used blood, obtained from a patient whose treatment included radiotherapy and nephrectomy. The receptors originated from a man in his 60s with renal cell carcinoma.

In its sample, this clone was seen a few times. V usage is TRBV7-6 and J usage is TRBJ1-1, with 7 bases lining up with TRBD1. CDR3 length: 15 amino acids. V lost 1 base to trimming and J lost 1 base; unmatched junction nucleotides: 3. Per germline, CDR1 SGHVS and CDR2 FNYEAQ. The CDR3 protein is CASSLGRDRNTEAFF. CDR3 DNA: TGTGCCAGCAGCTTAGGCCGGGACAGGAACACTGAAGCTTTCTTT.

This clone showed up just once. CDR3: CASYAGGASTQYF. In DNA form, the CDR3 reads TGTGCCAGTTATGCGGGAGGAGCAAGTACGCAGTATTTT. This chain uses TRBV11-2 with TRBJ2-3; 8 bases match TRBD2. Looked up from germline, CDR1 is SGHAT and CDR2 is FQNNGV. V shed 9 bases and J 8 bases; nucleotides not matched to a gene: 10. CDR3 size: 13 residues.

This clone was recorded once. This rearrangement joins TRBV10-1 to TRBJ1-3; D possibly corresponds to TRBD1 (6 bases). The length of the CDR3 is 14 residues. The V end was cut by 10 bases, the J end by 3 bases, with 16 bases between. Germline assignment: CDR1 WNHNN and CDR2 SYGVQD (reference sequence). CDR3 region: CATTAGVFGNTIYF. The CDR3 DNA sequence: TGCGCCACCACCGCAGGGGTTTTTGGAAACACCATATATTTT.

This chain connects TRBV28 to TRBJ2-7; D is unclear. Germline CDR1 is MDHEN and CDR2 is SYDVKM. The CDR3 sequence is 12 residues long. The V end was cut by 4 bases, the J end by 6 bases, with 10 bases between. CDR3 coding DNA: TGTGCCAGCAGTTGGTCTGGGCCCGAGCAGTACTTC. This sequence encodes CASSWSGPEQYF.

The V and J genes are TRBV5-4 and TRBJ2-2; D is uncertain. Germline V lookup: CDR1 SGHNT, CDR2 YYREEE (reference sequence). This CDR3 spans 13 amino acids. Trimming removed 4 bases from V and 6 bases from J, with 10 bases in between. This CDR3 reads CASSPEIAGELFF. The CDR3 DNA follows: TGTGCCAGCAGCCCCGAAATCGCCGGGGAGCTGTTTTTT.

The chain has TRBV4-3 and TRBJ2-3; 9 bases are a match to TRBD1. Trimming took 4 bases from V and 4 from J; bases not matched to a gene: 12. From germline, CDR1 is LGHNA and CDR2 YSLEER. The CDR3 consists of 17 residues. Here the CDR3 reads CASSLSGGQGGSDTQYF. The CDR3 DNA reads TGCGCCAGCAGCCTTTCAGGGGGACAGGGAGGGTCAGATACGCAGTATTTT.

The chain is built from TRBV19 and TRBJ2-7; perhaps TRBD1 as D (6 bases). The CDR3 consists of 13 residues. Trimming removed 3 bases at V and 5 bases at J, with 11 bases between. Per the germline V gene, CDR1 is LNHDA and CDR2 is SQIVND (reference sequence). The CDR3 loop is CASSMYRDNEQYF. CDR3 in DNA: TGTGCCAGTAGTATGTACAGGGATAACGAGCAGTACTTC.

This clone is deemed medium-sized. This chain links TRBV25-1 with TRBJ1-6, with 8 positions matching TRBD1. The CDR3 totals 15 residues. Germline V gene data show CDR1 as MGHDK and CDR2 as SYGVNS. J was trimmed by 3 bases and V by 5 bases; bases with no gene match: 3. CDR3 DNA sequence: TGTGCCAGCAGTCAAACAGGGGGCTATAATTCACCCCTCCACTTT. Protein product: CASSQTGGYNSPLHF.

J is TRBJ2-3 and V is TRBV13; no clear D gene. The germline V gene encodes CDR1 PRHDT and CDR2 FYEKMQ (reference sequence). The CDR3 is 16 residues long. Trimming removed 4 bases from V and 0 bases from J, with 14 bases in between. The chain's CDR3 is CASSSRNWASTDTQYF. The CDR3 nucleotides read TGTGCCAGCAGCTCGAGAAACTGGGCTAGCACAGATACGCAGTATTTT. The whole variable domain, filled in from reference TRBV13 and TRBJ2-3, reads AAGVIQSPRHLIKEKRETATLKCYPIPRHDTVYWYQQGPGQDPQFLISFYEKMQSDKGSIPDRFSAQQFSDYHSELNMSSLELGDSALYFCASSSRNWASTDTQYFGPGTRLTVL.